These T cell receptor beta chains were read from a single sample in a study of shared clonotypes between healthy human individuals. Clones were read by immunoSEQ multiplex PCR, and TCRdb kept only the in-frame ones, dropping some. In the table there are approximately 2,200,000 clones, 93% of which are singletons. The sequencing sample was made of naive CD8+ T cells from PBMCs. The receptors originated from a man aged 18 to 30 in good health. Some clones in this sample may be carry-over from other donors' samples. Both conserved end residues are part of each CDR3. A D gene is named only where the DNA matches it firmly. A clone size is listed for some rows: how often the clone was seen (once, few, many), or a class if it is expanded.

V	size	J	D	DNA	CDR3
TRBV27	.	TRBJ2-7	.	TGTGCCAGCAGTTTAGGACGGAACTACGAGCAGTACTTC	CASSLGRNYEQYF
TRBV9	.	TRBJ2-1	TRBD2	TGTGCCAGCAGCGGGGCTAGCGGGAGGCCCCACAATGAGCAGTTCTTC	CASSGASGRPHNEQFF
TRBV7-8	.	TRBJ2-5	TRBD2	TGTGCCAGCAGCCCCCGGGGGGTGCTCGACCGGATAGAGACCCAGTACTTC	CASSPRGVLDRIETQYF
TRBV11-2	.	TRBJ2-1	TRBD2	TGTGCCAGCAGCTTAGAACTAGCGCTCTACAATGAGCAGTTCTTC	CASSLELALYNEQFF
TRBV5-6	few	TRBJ1-3	.	TGTGCCAGCAGCGTGGACAGCGGAAACACCATATATTTT	CASSVDSGNTIYF
TRBV7-2	.	TRBJ2-2	TRBD1	TGTGCCAGCAGCCTTCCGACAGGGCCGTACACCGGGGAGCTGTTTTTT	CASSLPTGPYTGELFF
TRBV9	.	TRBJ2-7	.	TGTGCCAGCAGCGTTTTGTGCGTCTCCTATAAGAAAACCGGGACAAGGGACGAGCAGTACTTC	CASSVLCVSYKKTGTRDEQYF
TRBV9	once	TRBJ2-1	TRBD1	TGTGCCAGCAGCGTAGGGGGACAGAGCTCCTACAATGAGCAGTTCTTC	CASSVGGQSSYNEQFF
TRBV19	.	TRBJ1-5	.	TGTGCCAGTAGTATTGGGGACGCCAATAGCAATCAGCCCCAGCATTTT	CASSIGDANSNQPQHF
TRBV27	.	TRBJ2-6	.	TGTGCCAGCTGTAAACCCAACTCTGGGGCCAACGTCCTGACTTTC	CASCKPNSGANVLTF
TRBV11-2	.	TRBJ2-3	.	TGTGCCAGCAGCGCCGTCCTTACAGATACGCAGTATTTT	CASSAVLTDTQYF
TRBV14	.	TRBJ2-1	TRBD1	TGTGCCAGCACCTCAGGGGGTGGTTACAATGAGCAGTTCTTC	CASTSGGGYNEQFF
TRBV6-6	.	TRBJ2-7	.	TGTGCCAGCAGTTACTCGACTGGGTACGAGCAGTACTTC	CASSYSTGYEQYF
TRBV30	.	TRBJ2-7	.	TGTGCCAGCAACTCAGGGGGGTTCCACGAGCAGTACTTC	CASNSGGFHEQYF
TRBV27	.	TRBJ2-6	.	TGTGCCAGCACCTCGCTCTTAGGGAACTCTGGGGCCAACGTCCTGACTTTC	CASTSLLGNSGANVLTF
TRBV6-5	.	TRBJ2-7	.	TGTGCCAGCAGTTACGCGAGCGGCTCCTACGAGCAGTACTTC	CASSYASGSYEQYF
TRBV5-6	.	TRBJ1-1	.	TGTGCCAGCAGCTTGGAACAGGGGAACACTGAAGCTTTCTTT	CASSLEQGNTEAFF
TRBV6-4	.	TRBJ2-7	TRBD2	TGTGCCAGCAGTGACCCCGAATTGTTGTGGACTAGCGGGATAGCGTACGAGCAGTACTTC	CASSDPELLWTSGIAYEQYF
TRBV4-1	.	TRBJ1-1	.	TGCGCCAGCAGCCAACGGGAGAACACTGAAGCTTTCTTT	CASSQRENTEAFF
TRBV25-1	once	TRBJ1-5	.	TGTGCCAGCAGGGGAAAGGGGGAAGGTCAGCCCCAGCATTTT	CASRGKGEGQPQHF
TRBV19	.	TRBJ1-3	.	TGTGCCAGTAGTATTGGAGGTTTTGGAAACACCATATATTTT	CASSIGGFGNTIYF
TRBV11-2	.	TRBJ2-5	TRBD2	TGTGCCAGCAGCTTCCCGCGGGAGGGCCTAAATGAGGAGACCCAGTACTTC	CASSFPREGLNEETQYF
TRBV9	.	TRBJ2-7	TRBD1	TGTGCCAGCAGCCCCTACGGGGACAGGGGAGCCTACGAGCAGTACTTC	CASSPYGDRGAYEQYF
TRBV27	.	TRBJ2-7	TRBD2	TGTGCCAGCAGTTTCTCTGCGGGAGCCATCCCCTACGAGCAGTACTTC	CASSFSAGAIPYEQYF
TRBV7-2	few	TRBJ2-3	.	TGTGCCAGCAGCTTAGAGGAGAGAGCCGGGCCCCTGCCCACAGATACGCAGTATTTT	CASSLEERAGPLPTDTQYF
TRBV28	.	TRBJ1-4	.	TGTGCCAGCAGCGCCTGGGGGGCTAATGAAAAACTGTTTTTT	CASSAWGANEKLFF
TRBV7-6	.	TRBJ2-3	.	TGTGCCAGCAGCCAGGACTTCGTAGATACGCAGTATTTT	CASSQDFVDTQYF
TRBV4-1	.	TRBJ1-1	.	TGCGCCAGCAGTTGGCTGGGGAACACTGAAGCTTTCTTT	CASSWLGNTEAFF
TRBV12-5	.	TRBJ2-3	TRBD2	TGTGCTAGTGCCCGAGGGCTAGCGGGAGATAGCACAGATACGCAGTATTTT	CASARGLAGDSTDTQYF
TRBV14	.	TRBJ2-5	.	TGTGCCAGCAGCCAAAGCTCAGGGTTAGAGACCCAGTACTTC	CASSQSSGLETQYF
TRBV5-1	.	TRBJ2-2	.	TGCGCCAGCAGCTTCGGGATTGACACCGGGGAGCTGTTTTTT	CASSFGIDTGELFF
TRBV7-9	.	TRBJ2-2	TRBD2	TGTGCCAGCAGCCCTACTAGCGGGGAGGGCACCGGGGAGCTGTTTTTT	CASSPTSGEGTGELFF
TRBV2	.	TRBJ2-7	.	TGTGCCAGCAGCGCTAAACTAGGAACCTACGAGCAGTACTTC	CASSAKLGTYEQYF
TRBV9	.	TRBJ2-1	TRBD1	TGTGCCAGCAGCGCGACCCTTCTCCCCGGGACAGGGAATGGCGATGAGCAGTTCTTC	CASSATLLPGTGNGDEQFF
TRBV11-2	.	TRBJ2-1	TRBD2	TGTGCCAGCAGCTTATGGGGACTAGCGGGCCTCGAAGATTACAATGAGCAGTTCTTC	CASSLWGLAGLEDYNEQFF
TRBV4-3	.	TRBJ2-1	.	TGCGCCAGCAGCCAAGCCCTAGGTCGCTCCTACAATGAGCAGTTCTTC	CASSQALGRSYNEQFF
TRBV2	.	TRBJ2-7	TRBD2	TGTGCCAGCAGGGCCGGGACGGGGAGGGACGAGCAGTACTTC	CASRAGTGRDEQYF
TRBV7-8	.	TRBJ2-7	TRBD1	TGTGCCAGCAGCTCAAAGACAGGGGGAGTAGACGAGCAGTACTTC	CASSSKTGGVDEQYF
TRBV7-9	.	TRBJ1-5	.	TGTGCCAGCAGCTCCCCCCCGGGGGCGGTTGGCAATCAGCCCCAGCATTTT	CASSSPPGAVGNQPQHF
TRBV13	.	TRBJ2-7	TRBD1	TGTGCCAGCAGCTTGCCTCAGGGGGAGCAAATCGAGCAGTACTTC	CASSLPQGEQIEQYF
TRBV6-5	.	TRBJ2-2	.	TGTGCCAGCAGCGAAGTGTGGGGTTCCGGGGAGCTGTTTTTT	CASSEVWGSGELFF
TRBV19	.	TRBJ1-5	.	TGTGCCAGTACGGGGGATTCAGGGTTGAATCAGCCCCAGCATTTT	CASTGDSGLNQPQHF
TRBV10-1	.	TRBJ2-4	.	TGCGCCAGCAGTGAGGGGGGCCTAGCCAAAAACATTCAGTACTTC	CASSEGGLAKNIQYF